This entry lists 21 T cell receptor beta chains sequenced from one sample in a study of T cell responses to AZD1222 COVID-19 vaccine. TCRdb's table, derived via immunoSEQ multiplex PCR, lists solely in-frame clones and lacks some. The table has 90,000 to 120,000 clones, about nine tenths seen once. Material: peripheral blood, obtained 28 days after the second AZD1222 dose. The source is an adult who received the AZD1222 COVID-19 vaccine.

The chain employs TRBV7-6 and TRBJ1-3; 10 nucleotides align to TRBD1. With 0 bases clipped from V and 3 bases from J, the junction kept 5 bases outside the gene matches. This CDR3 is built from 17 residues. Germline-derived CDR1 and CDR2 are SGHVS and FNYEAQ. The CDR3: CASSLAATGGFGNTIYF. The CDR3 DNA follows: TGTGCCAGCAGCTTAGCGGCGACAGGGGGCTTTGGAAACACCATATATTTT. The entire variable domain, with the rest obtained from reference TRBV7-6 and TRBJ1-3, is as follows: GAGVSQSPRYKVTKRGQDVALRCDPISGHVSLYWYRQALGQGPEFLTYFNYEAQQDKSGLPNDRFSAERPEGSISTLTIQRTEQRDSAMYRCASSLAATGGFGNTIYFGEGSWLTVV.

The genes are TRBV27 and TRBJ1-1; D gene ambiguous. The CDR3 loop spans 15 amino acids. Per the germline V gene, CDR1 is MNHEY and CDR2 is SMNVEV (reference sequence). The V and J ends lost 2 bases and 0 bases respectively, with 10 bases between them. The CDR3 DNA is TGTGCCAGCAGTTTAAGCCGGGTGATGAACACTGAAGCTTTCTTT. It specifies CASSLSRVMNTEAFF.

The rearrangement joins TRBV11-1 to TRBJ2-7, with TRBD2 matching 10 bases. Germline assignment: CDR1 SGHAT and CDR2 FQDESV (reference sequence). The V segment lost 0 bases and the J segment 2 bases; nucleotides outside the gene matches: 4. There are 16 residues in the CDR3. The CDR3 sequence: CASSLAPGLATYEQYF. Here the CDR3 DNA reads TGTGCCAGCAGCTTAGCACCGGGACTAGCGACCTACGAGCAGTACTTC. Full variable domain (missing parts from reference TRBV11-1 and TRBJ2-7): EAEVAQSPRYKITEKSQAVAFWCDPISGHATLYWYRQILGQGPELLVQFQDESVVDDSQLPKDRFSAERLKGVDSTLKIQPAELGDSAMYLCASSLAPGLATYEQYFGPGTRLTVT.

V usage is TRBV5-4 and J usage is TRBJ2-3, with 8 nucleotides matching TRBD1. The CDR3 is made up of 15 amino acids. Germline loops: CDR1 SGHNT, CDR2 YYREEE (reference sequence). After removal of 1 base from V and 2 bases from J, the junction contained 3 bases not matched to a gene. The CDR3 coding sequence is TGTGCCAGCAGCTTGCGGACAGGGATCACAGATACGCAGTATTTT. Translating it yields CASSLRTGITDTQYF.

The table lists this clone with a few counts. This rearrangement joins TRBV18 to TRBJ1-5, with D possibly matching TRBD1 (5 bases). The CDR3 covers 17 residues. Germline CDR1 KGHSH, CDR2 LQKENI. The V end lost 1 base, the J end lost 2 bases, and 15 bases lay between the germline ends. CDR3 nucleotides: TGTGCCAGCTCACCACAAAGTGCAGGGCAGGGCAATCAGCCCCAGCATTTT. This sequence encodes CASSPQSAGQGNQPQHF.

The chain links TRBV6-5 to TRBJ1-5; 9 bases are shared with TRBD1. There are 15 residues in the CDR3. J lost 3 bases, V lost 6 bases, and 6 bases had no gene match. Germline loops: CDR1 MNHEY, CDR2 SVGAGI. The CDR3 sequence is CASRVGTGINQPQHF. The CDR3 nucleotides are TGTGCCAGCAGGGTAGGGACAGGGATCAATCAGCCCCAGCATTTT.

The chain recombines TRBV10-3 with TRBJ1-3; possibly TRBD1 for D (5 bases). Trimming shortened V by 6 bases and J by 5 bases, and 14 bases separated the two germline ends. The CDR3 is 14 residues long. Germline loops: CDR1 ENHRY, CDR2 SYGVKD. The DNA of the CDR3 is TGTGCCATCAGCCGGGACGTCGGCCGAAACACCATATATTTT. Its translation: CAISRDVGRNTIYF.

The CDR3 reads CAISESGPDQPQHF. The CDR3, as DNA: TGTGCCATCAGTGAGTCGGGGCCGGACCAGCCCCAGCATTTT. The V call is TRBV10-3, the J call TRBJ1-5; perhaps TRBD1 as D (5 bases). Germline V CDR1 and CDR2: ENHRY, SYGVKD. V gave up 0 bases and J gave up 7 bases, with 10 bases separating them. The CDR3 sequence is 14 residues long.

The J gene is TRBJ1-2, the V gene TRBV18, with D possibly matching TRBD1 (5 bases). CDR1 and CDR2 (germline): KGHSH, LQKENI. This CDR3 comprises 15 residues. The V and J ends lost 1 base and 6 bases respectively, with 15 bases between them. In nucleotides, the CDR3 is TGTGCCAGCTCACCACGGTCCCAGGGCCCACATGGCTACACCTTC. Protein: CASSPRSQGPHGYTF.

This clone was detected once. The genes are TRBV5-1 and TRBJ1-1, with D perhaps TRBD1 (5 bases). The ends were cut back, 6 bases at V and 5 bases at J, with 11 bases in the middle. The CDR3 is made up of 12 amino acids. Per the germline V gene, CDR1 is SGHRS and CDR2 is YFSETQ. This CDR3 is CASKRQGTEAFF. CDR3 nucleotides: TGCGCCAGCAAGAGGCAGGGTACTGAAGCTTTCTTT.

This chain uses TRBV27 with TRBJ2-1, with 11 bases lining up with TRBD2. This CDR3 is 14 amino acids long. Germline V CDR1 and CDR2: MNHEY, SMNVEV (reference sequence). V was clipped by 3 bases and J by 7 bases; unmatched bases: 2. DNA for the CDR3: TGTGCCAGCAGTTTCCTAGCGGGGGGAAATGAGCAGTTCTTC. Encoded protein: CASSFLAGGNEQFF.

This CDR3 reads CAHAGAGGAAHTF. The CDR3 nucleotides read TGTGCCCATGCAGGGGCGGGGGGCGCAGCTCACACCTTC. The rearrangement uses TRBV30 and TRBJ1-2; TRBD1 might be the D (6 bases). V was pared by 8 bases and J by 12 bases, with 25 bases between. The germline gives CDR1 GTSNPN, CDR2 SVGIG (reference sequence). CDR3 size: 13 residues.

The CDR3 reads CASSESDRAGNTIYF. CDR3 bases: TGTGCCAGCAGTGAATCCGACAGGGCTGGAAACACCATATATTTT. This chain joins TRBV25-1 and TRBJ1-3; 7 bases fit TRBD1. The germline V gene encodes CDR1 MGHDK and CDR2 SYGVNS. The CDR3 sequence is 15 residues long. Trimming cost V 1 base and J 2 bases; bases outside gene matches: 2.

The chain is built from TRBV7-8 and TRBJ1-5, with unresolved D. The germline V gene has CDR1 SGHVS and CDR2 FQNEAQ. CDR3 length equals 15 residues. Trimming pared 4 bases from V and 4 bases from J, leaving 14 bases between. For the CDR3, the DNA is TGTGCCAGCAGCTCGGGGAGATTTGGGAATCAGCCCCAGCATTTT. It translates to CASSSGRFGNQPQHF.

The chain joins TRBV5-1 to TRBJ1-6; D not resolved. With 0 bases removed from V and 10 bases from J, the gap between germline ends came to 11 bases. In germline, CDR1 is SGHRS, CDR2 YFSETQ. This CDR3 has 14 amino acids. Here the CDR3 reads CASSLEAGGSPLHF. CDR3 DNA sequence: TGCGCCAGCAGCTTGGAGGCAGGTGGATCACCCCTCCACTTT.

J is TRBJ2-1 and V is TRBV28; TRBD1 matches at 8 bases. The CDR3 totals 15 residues. Germline V gene data show CDR1 as MDHEN and CDR2 as SYDVKM. The junction had 12 bases not matched to a gene; V was cut back by 5 bases and J by 9 bases. This CDR3 reads CASSPRTGSFAEQFF. CDR3 sequence (DNA): TGTGCCAGCAGTCCCCGGACAGGGTCCTTCGCTGAGCAGTTCTTC.

This chain links TRBV6-1 with TRBJ2-6, with D unclear. The CDR3 has 19 amino acids. Germline V CDR1 and CDR2: MNHNS, SASEGT. The V and J ends lost 1 base and 3 bases respectively, with 19 bases between them. The chain's CDR3 is CASSEGHSEVILGANVLTF. In nucleotides, the CDR3 is TGTGCCAGCAGTGAAGGTCACAGTGAGGTTATCCTTGGGGCCAACGTCCTGACTTTC.

Only one count was recorded for this clone. In nucleotides, the CDR3 is TGTGCCATCAGTGAGTTGGTGGGGAGAGGTGAAGCTTTCTTT. As protein: CAISELVGRGEAFF. The chain links TRBV10-3 to TRBJ1-1; D gene ambiguous. CDR1 is ENHRY and CDR2 is SYGVKD in the germline V gene. The CDR3 spans 14 residues. V was trimmed by 1 base and J by 7 bases, leaving 13 bases between them.

The V gene is TRBV19, the J gene TRBJ1-1; maybe TRBD1 (6 bases). CDR3 length: 14 amino acids. Germline lookup yields CDR1 LNHDA and CDR2 SQIVND (reference sequence). The germline V and J ends were trimmed by 6 bases and 6 bases, with 17 bases remaining between them. CDR3 loop: CASSPTGFAAEAFF. For the CDR3, the DNA is TGTGCCAGTAGCCCTACAGGGTTTGCGGCTGAAGCTTTCTTT.

This CDR3 reads CASSESNPDTQYF. The CDR3 DNA follows: TGCGCCAGCAGTGAGTCTAACCCAGATACGCAGTATTTT. V is TRBV10-1 and J is TRBJ2-3, with D unclear. Deletions cut 0 bases from V and 4 bases from J, with 5 bases between. CDR1 and CDR2 from the germline V gene are WNHNN and SYGVQD (reference sequence). This CDR3 is built from 13 residues.

The J gene is TRBJ1-5, the V gene TRBV24-1; D might be TRBD1 (5 bases). V gave up 12 bases and J gave up 5 bases, with 19 bases separating them. This CDR3 contains 14 residues. Germline CDR1 is KGHDR and CDR2 is SFDVKD. The CDR3, as DNA: TGTGCCTCAAACCGGGACCCGGGGCATCAGCCCCAGCATTTT. This gives the protein CASNRDPGHQPQHF.